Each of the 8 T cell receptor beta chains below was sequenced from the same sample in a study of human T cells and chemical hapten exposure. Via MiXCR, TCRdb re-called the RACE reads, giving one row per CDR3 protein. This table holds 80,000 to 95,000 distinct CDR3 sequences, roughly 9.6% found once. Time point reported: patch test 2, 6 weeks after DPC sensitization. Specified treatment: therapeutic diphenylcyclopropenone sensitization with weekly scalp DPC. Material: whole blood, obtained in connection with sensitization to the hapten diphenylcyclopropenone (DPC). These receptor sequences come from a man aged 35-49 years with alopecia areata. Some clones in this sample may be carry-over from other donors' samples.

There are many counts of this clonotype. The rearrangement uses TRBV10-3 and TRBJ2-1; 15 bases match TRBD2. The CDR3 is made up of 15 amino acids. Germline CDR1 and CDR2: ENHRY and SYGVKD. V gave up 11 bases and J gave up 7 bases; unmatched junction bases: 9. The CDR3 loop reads CASLGGLAGGNEQFF. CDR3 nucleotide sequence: TGTGCCTCCCTCGGGGGACTAGCGGGAGGAAATGAGCAGTTCTTC.

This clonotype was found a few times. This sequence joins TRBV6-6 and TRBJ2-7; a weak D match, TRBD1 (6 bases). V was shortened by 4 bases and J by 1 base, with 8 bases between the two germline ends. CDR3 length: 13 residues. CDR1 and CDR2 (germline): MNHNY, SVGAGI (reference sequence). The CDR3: CASSSGVSYEQYV. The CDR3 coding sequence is TGTGCCAGCAGTTCAGGGGTGTCCTACGAGCAGTACGTC.

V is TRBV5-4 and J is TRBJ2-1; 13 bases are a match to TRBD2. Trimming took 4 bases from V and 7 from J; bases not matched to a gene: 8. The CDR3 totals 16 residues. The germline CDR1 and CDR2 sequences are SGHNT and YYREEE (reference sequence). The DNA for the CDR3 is TGTGCCAGCAGCCCCGGACTAGCGGGAGTGAGGAATGAGCAGTTCTTC. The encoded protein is CASSPGLAGVRNEQFF. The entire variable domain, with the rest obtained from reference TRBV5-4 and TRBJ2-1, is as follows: ETGVTQSPTHLIKTRGQQVTLRCSSQSGHNTVSWYQQALGQGPQFIFQYYREEENGRGNFPPRFSGLQFPNYSSELNVNALELDDSALYLCASSPGLAGVRNEQFFGPGTRLTVL.

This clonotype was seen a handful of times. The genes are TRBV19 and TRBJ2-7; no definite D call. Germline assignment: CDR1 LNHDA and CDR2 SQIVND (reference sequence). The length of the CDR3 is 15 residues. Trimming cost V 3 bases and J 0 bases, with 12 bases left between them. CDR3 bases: TGTGCCAGTAGTATCGTAGGGTCTTCCTCCTACGAGCAGTACTTC. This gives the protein CASSIVGSSSYEQYF.

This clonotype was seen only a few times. This CDR3 is CASGDFREGLGETQYF. In DNA, the CDR3 is TGTGCTAGTGGTGACTTCCGGGAGGGACTAGGGGAGACCCAGTACTTC. This sequence joins TRBV12-5 and TRBJ2-5; 8 bases line up with TRBD2. V was clipped by 5 bases and J by 5 bases; unmatched bases: 13. The germline V gene encodes CDR1 LGHNT and CDR2 FRNRAP. CDR3 length equals 16 residues. Looking up the rest from reference TRBV12-5 and TRBJ2-5 gives the full variable domain: DARVTQTPRHKVTEMGQEVTMRCQPILGHNTVFWYRQTMMQGLELLAYFRNRAPLDDSGMPKDRFSAEMPDATLATLKIQPSEPRDSAVYFCASGDFREGLGETQYFGPGTRLLVL.

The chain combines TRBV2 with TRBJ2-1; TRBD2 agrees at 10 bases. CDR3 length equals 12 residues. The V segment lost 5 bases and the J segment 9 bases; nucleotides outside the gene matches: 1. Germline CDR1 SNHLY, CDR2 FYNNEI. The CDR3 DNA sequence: TGTGCCAGCAGTTTAGCGGGAGGTGAGCAGTTCTTC. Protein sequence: CASSLAGGEQFF.

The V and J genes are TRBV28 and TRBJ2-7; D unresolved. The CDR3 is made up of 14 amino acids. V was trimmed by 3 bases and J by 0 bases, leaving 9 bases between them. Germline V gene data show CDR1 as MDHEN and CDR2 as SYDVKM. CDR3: CASSFLPSSYEQYF. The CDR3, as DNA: TGTGCCAGCAGTTTTCTCCCGAGCTCCTACGAGCAGTACTTC.

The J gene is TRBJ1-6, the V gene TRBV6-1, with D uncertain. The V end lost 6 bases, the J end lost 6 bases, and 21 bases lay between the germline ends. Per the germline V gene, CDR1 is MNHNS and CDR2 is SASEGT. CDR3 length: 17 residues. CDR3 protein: CASSLLALTDSNSPLHF. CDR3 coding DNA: TGTGCCAGCAGCCTATTAGCCCTGACCGATTCTAATTCACCCCTCCACTTT.